Following are 23 T cell receptor beta chains from one sample sequenced in a study of blood T cell repertoires in COVID-19. Using immunoSEQ multiplex PCR, the repertoire was profiled, and TCRdb retains in-frame clones only, with some absent. Altogether 200,000 to 300,000 clones are present, about four fifths being singletons, with the ten largest covering 4%. Sequences were obtained from peripheral blood. All receptors derive from a man aged 45-65 years with acute or convalescent COVID-19.

V usage is TRBV3-1 (or the pseudogene TRBV3-2) and J usage is TRBJ1-1; TRBD1 aligns across 12 bases. Germline CDR1 and CDR2: LGHDT and YNNKEL (reference sequence). The CDR3 totals 18 residues. Losses at the gene ends were 0 bases for V and 1 base for J; bases not matched to a gene: 6. CDR3 region: CASSQDPGQGATNTEAFF. Written as DNA, the CDR3 is TGTGCCAGCAGCCAAGACCCGGGACAGGGGGCTACGAACACTGAAGCTTTCTTT.

The chain recombines TRBV4-1 with TRBJ2-1; 8 bases agree with TRBD2. V lost 5 bases to trimming and J lost 6 bases; unmatched junction nucleotides: 12. The germline gives CDR1 MGHRA, CDR2 YSYEKL. This CDR3 is built from 16 residues. CDR3 protein: CASSTPGLVEVNEQFF. CDR3 coding DNA: TGCGCCAGCAGCACTCCGGGACTAGTAGAGGTCAATGAGCAGTTCTTC.

The rearrangement links TRBV6-5 to TRBJ2-7; D may be TRBD1 (5 bases). V was pared by 5 bases and J by 2 bases, with 10 bases between. CDR3 length: 13 amino acids. CDR1 is MNHEY and CDR2 is SVGAGI in the germline V gene. The CDR3 sequence: CASSRGGAYEQYF. DNA of the CDR3: TGTGCCAGCAGTAGGGGTGGGGCCTACGAGCAGTACTTC.

The chain joins TRBV12-1 to TRBJ1-1. TRBV12-1 is termed a pseudogene. The length of the CDR3 is 13 residues. CDR3 nucleotide sequence: TGTGCCAGCAGCGATCGAGAGAACACTGAAGCTTTCTTT. Amino acid sequence: CASSDRENTEAFF.

The chain uses TRBV27 and TRBJ2-5, with D possibly being TRBD1 (6 bases). CDR1 is MNHEY and CDR2 is SMNVEV in the germline V gene (reference sequence). Trimming removed 1 base from V and 5 bases from J, with 14 bases in between. The CDR3 extends over 15 amino acids. The CDR3 loop is CASSLLGAGGETQYF. CDR3 nucleotide sequence: TGTGCCAGCAGTTTATTGGGGGCAGGCGGGGAGACCCAGTACTTC.

The V and J genes are TRBV11-3 and TRBJ1-6, with 7 bases that match TRBD1. Trimming at V came to 3 bases and at J to 5 bases, leaving 7 bases not matched to a gene. Germline loops: CDR1 SGHNT, CDR2 YENEEA. This CDR3 is 16 amino acids long. The DNA for the CDR3 is TGTGCCAGCAGCTTGGGCCGGGACAGAGATAATTCACCCCTCCACTTT. Translation: CASSLGRDRDNSPLHF.

The chain uses TRBV11-2 and TRBJ1-4, with D uncertain. Trimming pared 1 base from V and 7 bases from J, leaving 19 bases between. Germline lookup yields CDR1 SGHAT and CDR2 FQNNGV. The CDR3 spans 17 residues. Here the CDR3 reads CASSLGDNSKSGEKLFF. The CDR3 bases are TGTGCCAGCAGCTTAGGTGACAACAGTAAGAGTGGTGAAAAACTGTTTTTT.

The rearrangement links TRBV18 to TRBJ1-3; TRBD1 matches 7 bases. From germline, CDR1 is KGHSH and CDR2 LQKENI. V lost 3 bases to trimming and J lost 1 base; unmatched junction nucleotides: 6. There are 16 residues in the CDR3. The CDR3 sequence is CASSPLTGFSGNTIYF. In DNA form, the CDR3 reads TGTGCCAGCTCACCTCTGACAGGGTTTTCTGGAAACACCATATATTTT.

V gene TRBV6-1 combines with J gene TRBJ1-1, with D possibly matching TRBD1 (6 bases). The germline CDR1 and CDR2 sequences are MNHNS and SASEGT. V was trimmed by 3 bases and J by 1 base, leaving 12 bases between them. The CDR3 covers 15 residues. CDR3 in amino acids: CASSDQDRGNTEAFF. The CDR3 DNA is TGTGCCAGCAGTGACCAGGACAGAGGGAACACTGAAGCTTTCTTT.

This chain connects TRBV19 to TRBJ1-4; 8 bases fit TRBD1. The CDR3 runs 18 residues. Germline V gives CDR1 LNHDA, CDR2 SQIVND (reference sequence). Germline trimming cut 4 bases from V and 7 bases from J; bases unmatched to any gene: 17. CDR3 bases: TGTGCCAGTAGTAACAGGGGGATTTCCCTAGTTCGAGGTGAAAAACTGTTTTTT. It is translated as CASSNRGISLVRGEKLFF.

The V and J genes are TRBV5-4 and TRBJ1-4; 8 bases are shared with TRBD1. CDR3 length: 14 residues. The junction had 5 bases not matched to a gene; V was cut back by 3 bases and J by 7 bases. The germline V gene encodes CDR1 SGHNT and CDR2 YYREEE (reference sequence). The CDR3 sequence: CASSSQGAGEKLFF. CDR3 nucleotide sequence: TGTGCCAGCAGCTCCCAGGGGGCAGGTGAAAAACTGTTTTTT.

V gene TRBV3-1 (or the pseudogene TRBV3-2) combines with J gene TRBJ2-5, with 11 bases aligning to TRBD2. This CDR3 comprises 16 residues. V shed 4 bases, J shed 2 bases, and the junction held 6 bases outside the gene matches. Germline V gene sequence: CDR1 LGHDT, CDR2 YNNKEL (reference sequence). The CDR3, as DNA: TGTGCCAGCAGCCCGTGGACTAGCGGGCATCAAGAGACCCAGTACTTC. Translation gives CASSPWTSGHQETQYF.

Only one count was recorded for this clone. The chain couples TRBV25-1 to TRBJ2-3, with D perhaps matching TRBD1 (6 bases). Between the trimmed V and J ends, which lost 2 bases and 3 bases, there was a span of 12 bases. This CDR3 spans 15 amino acids. CDR1 is MGHDK, CDR2 SYGVNS, per germline. CDR3 sequence reads: CASSERQGKTDTQYF. Written as DNA, the CDR3 is TGTGCCAGCAGTGAACGGCAGGGGAAAACAGATACGCAGTATTTT.

This chain joins TRBV7-3 and TRBJ2-1, with 13 bases that match TRBD2. Germline CDR1 reads SGHTA; CDR2 reads FQGTGA. The junction had 7 bases not matched to a gene; V was cut back by 5 bases and J by 6 bases. The CDR3 has 16 residues. For the CDR3, the DNA is TGTGCCAGCAGCGCCCGACTAGCGGGAGGTCGCAATGAGCAGTTCTTC. It is translated as CASSARLAGGRNEQFF.

V gene TRBV9 combines with J gene TRBJ1-2, with 10 positions matching TRBD1. Germline-derived CDR1 and CDR2 are SGDLS and YYNGEE. The V gene end was trimmed by 4 bases and the J gene end by 7 bases; junction bases not matched to a gene: 7. This CDR3 has 14 residues. CDR3 sequence (DNA): TGTGCCAGCAGCTCGGACAGGGGGACTGGTGGCTACACCTTC. Amino acid sequence: CASSSDRGTGGYTF.

The chain links TRBV6-5 to TRBJ2-5; TRBD1 might be the D (5 bases). Germline V gene data show CDR1 as MNHEY and CDR2 as SVGAGI. V lost 5 bases, J lost 7 bases, and 14 bases lay in between. This CDR3 contains 13 residues. CDR3 in amino acids: CASSTDTDRTQYF. The CDR3 region has the DNA TGTGCCAGCAGTACGGACACTGACAGGACCCAGTACTTC.

The chain combines TRBV25-1 with TRBJ2-3; 9 nucleotides agree with TRBD2. Losses at the gene ends were 8 bases for V and 4 bases for J; bases not matched to a gene: 10. This CDR3 has 15 amino acids. In germline, CDR1 is MGHDK, CDR2 SYGVNS. The CDR3 DNA reads as TGTGCCAGCTCGGATCCGGGACTAGCCCCAGATACGCAGTATTTT. Residues: CASSDPGLAPDTQYF.

The chain links TRBV18 to TRBJ1-1, with 7 nucleotides matching TRBD1. V lost 4 bases, J lost 2 bases, and 10 bases stayed unmatched. Germline CDR1 reads KGHSH; CDR2 reads LQKENI. The CDR3 runs 16 residues. The CDR3 reads CASSQTRDRRNTEAFF. In nucleotides, the CDR3 is TGTGCCAGCTCACAAACCCGGGACAGAAGAAACACTGAAGCTTTCTTT.

The chain employs TRBV19 and TRBJ1-3, with TRBD1 matching 7 bases. The CDR3 has 14 amino acids. Unmatched junction bases numbered 4, after V lost 4 bases and J lost 4 bases. Germline V gene data show CDR1 as LNHDA and CDR2 as SQIVND (reference sequence). CDR3 protein: CASSTTTGGNTIYF. The CDR3 DNA is TGTGCCAGTAGTACAACGACAGGGGGAAACACCATATATTTT.

This clone was detected only a few times. This chain links TRBV5-1 with TRBJ1-1, with 7 positions matching TRBD1. V was clipped by 4 bases and J by 1 base; unmatched bases: 4. Looked up from germline, CDR1 is SGHRS and CDR2 is YFSETQ. The CDR3 loop spans 14 amino acids. The CDR3 DNA follows: TGCGCCAGCAGCGTCGACAGGGAGAACACTGAAGCTTTCTTT. Translation gives CASSVDRENTEAFF.

J is TRBJ1-2 and V is TRBV6-2 or TRBV6-3; D unclear. The V gene's germline CDR1 is MNHEY and CDR2 SVGEGT. With 4 bases removed from V and 2 bases from J, the gap between germline ends came to 2 bases. The CDR3 extends over 11 amino acids. The CDR3 nucleotides read TGTGCCAGCAGTTTAAACTATGGCTACACCTTC. Residues: CASSLNYGYTF.

The chain joins TRBV27 to TRBJ2-5; tentative D call: TRBD1 (5 bases). CDR3 size: 16 residues. Germline V gene sequence: CDR1 MNHEY, CDR2 SMNVEV (reference sequence). The germline V and J ends were trimmed by 4 bases and 6 bases, with 21 bases remaining between them. CDR3 in DNA: TGTGCCAGCAGTTCCCCGGGTAAGGGGCGCGTAAAGACCCAGTACTTC. Amino acid sequence: CASSSPGKGRVKTQYF.

The V gene is TRBV19, the J gene TRBJ2-7; weak D call: TRBD1 (6 bases). This CDR3 is built from 12 residues. V lost 5 bases and J lost 10, with 15 bases in between. Looked up from germline, CDR1 is LNHDA and CDR2 is SQIVND (reference sequence). The CDR3 nucleotides read TGTGCCAGTAGTGGGGCCCGGGACACACAGTACTTC. It specifies CASSGARDTQYF.